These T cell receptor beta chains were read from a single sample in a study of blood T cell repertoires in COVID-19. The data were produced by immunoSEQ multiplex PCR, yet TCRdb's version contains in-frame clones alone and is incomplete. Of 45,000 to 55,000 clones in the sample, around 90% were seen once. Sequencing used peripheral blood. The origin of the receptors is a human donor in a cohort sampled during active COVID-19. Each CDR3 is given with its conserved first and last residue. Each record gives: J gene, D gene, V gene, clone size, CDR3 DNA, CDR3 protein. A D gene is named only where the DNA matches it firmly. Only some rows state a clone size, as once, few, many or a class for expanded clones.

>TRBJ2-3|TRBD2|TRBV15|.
TGTGCCACCAGCAGTCAACTAGCGATCACAGATACGCAGTATTTT
CATSSQLAITDTQYF
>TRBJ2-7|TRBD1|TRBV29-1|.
TGCAGCGTGGAGGGGGACAGGGGAGTCCCCTACGAGCAGTACTTC
CSVEGDRGVPYEQYF
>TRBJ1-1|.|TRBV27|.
TGTGCCAGCAGTCTCCGGGGGGGAGGGGTTAGTACTGAAGCTTTCTTT
CASSLRGGGVSTEAFF
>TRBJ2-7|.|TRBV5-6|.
TGTGCCAGCAGCTTCCAGGGGCGGAACGAGCAGTACTTC
CASSFQGRNEQYF
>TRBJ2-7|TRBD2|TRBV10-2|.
TGCGCCAGCAGTGAGTCGATGACTAGCGGGAGCCACGAGCAGTACTTC
CASSESMTSGSHEQYF
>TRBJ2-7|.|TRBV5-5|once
TGTGCCAGCAGCTTCGGCAGGGCGTACGAGCAGTACTTC
CASSFGRAYEQYF
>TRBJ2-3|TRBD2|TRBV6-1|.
TGTGCCAGCAGTGACCGCACTAGCGGGAGTCGCACAGATACGCAGTATTTT
CASSDRTSGSRTDTQYF
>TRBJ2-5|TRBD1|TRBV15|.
TGTGCCACCAGCGTGGGACAGCAAGAGACCCAGTACTTC
CATSVGQQETQYF
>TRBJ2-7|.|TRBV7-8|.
TGTGCCAGCAGCTTAGGAAGCAAGGGGTACGAGCAGTACTTC
CASSLGSKGYEQYF
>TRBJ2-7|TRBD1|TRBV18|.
TGTGCCAGCTCACCACCCGGACAGGGGAACTACGAGCAGTACTTC
CASSPPGQGNYEQYF
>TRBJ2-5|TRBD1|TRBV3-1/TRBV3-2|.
TGTGCCAGCAGCCGCGTTGTTGGGACAGGGGCAGAGACCCAGTACTTC
CASSRVVGTGAETQYF
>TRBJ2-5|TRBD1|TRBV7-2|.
TGTGCCAGCAGTTCCACCGACAGGGGGCTTTGGGAGACCCAGTACTTC
CASSSTDRGLWETQYF
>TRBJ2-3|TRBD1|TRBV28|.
TGTGCCAGCAGTTTATCCGCCCCGGGACAGGACACAGATACGCAGTATTTT
CASSLSAPGQDTDTQYF
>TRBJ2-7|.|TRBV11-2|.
TGTGCCAGCAGCTTAGAAACAGTATGGGAGCAGTACTTC
CASSLETVWEQYF
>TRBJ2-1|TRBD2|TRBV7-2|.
TGTGCCAGCAGCCTTAGCGGGAGGGCCTACAATGAGCAGTTCTTC
CASSLSGRAYNEQFF
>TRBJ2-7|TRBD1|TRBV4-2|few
TGTGCCAGCAGCCAAAGGGACAGGGGGCTCGACGAGCAGTACTTC
CASSQRDRGLDEQYF
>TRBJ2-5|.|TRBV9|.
TGTGCCAGCAGCGTAGGTGGAGCGGGAGAGACCCAGTACTTC
CASSVGGAGETQYF
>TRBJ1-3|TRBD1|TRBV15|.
TGTGCCACCAGCAGGGAAACCCCGGGACAGGGTGTCTGGAACACCATATATTTT
CATSRETPGQGVWNTIYF
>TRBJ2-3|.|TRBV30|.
TGTGCCTGGAGTGAATCCCGGGGAGAGGGGCAGTATTTT
CAWSESRGEGQYF
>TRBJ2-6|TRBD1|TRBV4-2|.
TGTGCCAGCAGCCACCGTCACGGAAGGACAGGGGGCGCTGGGGCCAACGTCCTGACTTTC
CASSHRHGRTGGAGANVLTF
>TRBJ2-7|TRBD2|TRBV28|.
TGTGCCAGCAGTCCCCCCGGGACTAGCGGGAGTTACGAGCAGTACTTC
CASSPPGTSGSYEQYF
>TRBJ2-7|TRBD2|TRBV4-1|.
TGCGCCAGCCAACTAGCGGGAGAAAGCGAGCAGTACTTC
CASQLAGESEQYF
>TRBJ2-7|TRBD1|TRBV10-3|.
TGTGCCATCAGTGAGACACCCGGGACAGGGGACTACGAGCAGTACTTC
CAISETPGTGDYEQYF
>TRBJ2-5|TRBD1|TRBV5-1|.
TGCGCCAGCAGCTTTCAGACAGGGGCACAAGAGACCCAGTACTTC
CASSFQTGAQETQYF
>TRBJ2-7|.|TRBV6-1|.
TGTGCCAGCAGTGAATTTCGGAGGCTAGCGTCCTACGAGCAGTACTTC
CASSEFRRLASYEQYF
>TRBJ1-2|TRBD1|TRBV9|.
TGTGCCAGCAGCGTGGGGACAGCGGATGGCTACACCTTC
CASSVGTADGYTF
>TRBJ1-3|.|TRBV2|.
TGTGCCAGCGTCATGGGAGGGGGTATTGCAAACACCATATATTTT
CASVMGGGIANTIYF
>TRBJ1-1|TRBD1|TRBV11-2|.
TGTGCCAGCAGCTTAGTAGGAGGACAGGGTTGGACTGAAGCTTTCTTT
CASSLVGGQGWTEAFF
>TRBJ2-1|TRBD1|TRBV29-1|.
TGCAGCGTTGAAGATCTTGCAGGGGGCCCCTTCTCCTATGAGCAGTTCTTC
CSVEDLAGGPFSYEQFF